Listed here are 7 T cell receptor beta chains from one sample, sequenced in a study of post-analysis software for immune sequencing data. Prepared TCR beta cDNA libraries contained unique molecular identifiers. TCRdb called the PCR reads again in MiXCR, with one record for every CDR3 protein. The profile shows around 700,000 distinct CDR3 sequences, about 60% of them singletons. Study outcomes and limitations: Included in a set of roughly five TRBV segments more frequent in patients than controls were TRBV5-6, TRBV5-1 and TRBV20-1.

Their target antigens are unknown. The sample comprised blood. The receptors stem from a girl aged 2 to 9 with multiple sclerosis.

This rearrangement joins TRBV4-3 to TRBJ2-7; a possible D gene is TRBD1 (6 bases). The CDR3 is made up of 13 amino acids. Per the germline V gene, CDR1 is LGHNA and CDR2 is YSLEER. Trimming shortened V by 8 bases and J by 3 bases, and 14 bases separated the two germline ends. The DNA for the CDR3 is TGCGCCAGCTACCGGACAGCCCTCTACGAGCAGTACTTC. Translating it yields CASYRTALYEQYF.

The rearrangement uses TRBV5-5 and TRBJ2-7; D uncertain. Germline V gene lookup returns CDR1 SGHKS and CDR2 YYEKEE (reference sequence). This CDR3 spans 14 amino acids. Deletions cut 4 bases from V and 8 bases from J, with 19 bases between. The CDR3 DNA is TGTGCCAGCAGCCCGCTGGTAGAGCCTACGCAGCAGTACTTC. This sequence encodes CASSPLVEPTQQYF. The full variable domain, with the rest looked up from reference TRBV5-5 and TRBJ2-7, is DAGVTQSPTHLIKTRGQQVTLRCSPISGHKSVSWYQQVLGQGPQFIFQYYEKEERGRGNFPDRFSARQFPNYSSELNVNALLLGDSALYLCASSPLVEPTQQYFGPGTRLTVT.

This clonotype was picked up a small number of times. The chain has TRBV11-2 and TRBJ2-3, with TRBD2 matching 7 bases. Germline V lookup: CDR1 SGHAT, CDR2 FQNNGV. This CDR3 is built from 16 residues. V lost 2 bases to trimming and J lost 7 bases; unmatched junction nucleotides: 12. As DNA, the CDR3 is TGTGCCAGCAGCTTATCGATGGGGGAGGGCGGGAATACGCAGTATTTT. The encoded protein is CASSLSMGEGGNTQYF.

The V gene is TRBV4-1, the J gene TRBJ1-2, with TRBD1 identical over 7 bases. V was pared by 2 bases and J by 4 bases, with 10 bases of the junction left unmatched. CDR1 and CDR2 from the germline V gene are MGHRA and YSYEKL. This CDR3 has 16 amino acids. CDR3 bases: TGCGCCAGCAGCCAAATTCCGGACAGGAGCGCCTATGGCTACACCTTC. The encoded protein is CASSQIPDRSAYGYTF.

This clonotype was observed many times. The rearrangement links TRBV20-1 to TRBJ2-7, with D possibly matching TRBD2 (6 bases). The V gene's germline CDR1 is DFQATT and CDR2 SNEGSKA (reference sequence). Trimming removed 4 bases at V and 3 bases at J, with 13 bases between. The CDR3 contains 13 residues. DNA for the CDR3: TGCAGTGCTAAAACGGGGGAGATCTACGAGCAGTACTTC. Its protein is CSAKTGEIYEQYF.

Regarding this clonotype: The conserved final phenylalanine or tryptophan is absent from the CDR3, which likely points to a read error. The gene calls are TRBV6-6 and TRBJ1-2; D not resolved. This CDR3 is 12 amino acids long. CDR1 and CDR2 (germline): MNHNY, SVGAGI (reference sequence). Trimming took 1 base from V and 8 from J, leaving 8 bases between them. The CDR3 loop reads CASSYLEWGYTL. For the CDR3, the DNA is TGTGCCAGCAGTTACTTGGAGTGGGGCTACACCCTC.

CDR3 DNA: TGTGCCAGCAGTTTAGCACGGGGTCGTGAAAAACTGTTTTTT. Protein sequence: CASSLARGREKLFF. J is TRBJ1-4 and V is TRBV12-3 or TRBV12-4; D is unclear. The CDR3 sequence is 14 residues long. V was trimmed by 0 bases and J by 7 bases, leaving 9 bases between them.